These 14 T cell receptor beta chains originate from one sample sequenced in a study of blood T cell repertoires in COVID-19. Measured with immunoSEQ multiplex PCR; TCRdb has only the in-frame clones, and not every one. Of 400,000 to 550,000 clones in the sample, roughly 85% were seen once. The source material was PBMCs or T cells enriched from blood (not recorded which). These receptors originate from a woman aged 18-30 years with acute COVID-19.

The chain couples TRBV18 to TRBJ2-1; D is unclear. The CDR3 has 16 residues. Germline CDR1 reads KGHSH; CDR2 reads LQKENI. Trimming took off 6 bases at V and 6 bases at J, with 21 bases between the two ends. Here the CDR3 DNA reads TGTGCCAGCTCTGCAGGCTGGCAGGATAAGGTCAATGAGCAGTTCTTC. Protein product: CASSAGWQDKVNEQFF.

V is TRBV6-6 and J is TRBJ1-6, with unresolved D. Germline loops: CDR1 MNHNY, CDR2 SVGAGI (reference sequence). The CDR3 consists of 15 residues. V was pared by 0 bases and J by 7 bases, with 10 bases between. In DNA form, the CDR3 reads TGTGCCAGCAGTTACTCGACTCCATCCAATTCACCCCTCCACTTT. This codes for CASSYSTPSNSPLHF.

J is TRBJ2-1 and V is TRBV5-1, with 8 bases identical to TRBD2. CDR3 length: 18 amino acids. Germline CDR1 and CDR2: SGHRS and YFSETQ. Losses at the gene ends were 4 bases for V and 2 bases for J; bases not matched to a gene: 14. In DNA, the CDR3 is TGCGCCAGCAGCCCCTCCCGGGGTAGCGGGAATCCCTACAATGAGCAGTTCTTC. It yields the protein CASSPSRGSGNPYNEQFF.

V gene TRBV9 combines with J gene TRBJ1-6, with 9 positions matching TRBD1. The CDR3 is made up of 17 amino acids. CDR1 and CDR2 from the germline V gene are SGDLS and YYNGEE. After removal of 3 bases from V and 1 base from J, the junction contained 5 bases not matched to a gene. The CDR3 loop is CASSEQGAVSYNSPLHF. The DNA for the CDR3 is TGTGCCAGCAGCGAACAGGGGGCTGTATCCTATAATTCACCCCTCCACTTT.

The chain employs TRBV11-2 and TRBJ2-3; TRBD1 might be the D (5 bases). The V gene lost 1 base and the J gene lost 6 bases, with 11 bases spanning the gap. CDR3 length: 14 amino acids. The V gene's germline CDR1 is SGHAT and CDR2 FQNNGV. The CDR3 region has the DNA TGTGCCAGCAGCTTAGGTTCAGGGAAGGATACGCAGTATTTT. Amino acids: CASSLGSGKDTQYF.

DNA of the CDR3: TGCGCCAGCAGCCAAGATAGGGGGACTAGCGGGAGGACCTCGTACAATGAGCAGTTCTTC. Amino acid sequence: CASSQDRGTSGRTSYNEQFF. The genes are TRBV4-1 and TRBJ2-1, with 15 bases identical to TRBD2. The V and J ends lost 0 bases and 4 bases, in that order; junction bases with no gene match: 10. The CDR3 has 20 residues. CDR1 and CDR2 from the germline V gene are MGHRA and YSYEKL.

V and J are TRBV6-5 and TRBJ2-1; 13 positions agree with TRBD2. Germline assignment: CDR1 MNHEY and CDR2 SVGAGI. After removal of 6 bases from V and 9 bases from J, the junction contained 5 bases not matched to a gene. There are 14 residues in the CDR3. The CDR3 reads CASRPGLAGLEQFF. Here the CDR3 DNA reads TGTGCCAGCAGGCCGGGACTAGCGGGGCTTGAGCAGTTCTTC.

The chain couples TRBV6-1 to TRBJ1-1; TRBD1 is a possible D gene (5 bases). The CDR3 length is 13 residues. Germline CDR1 is MNHNS and CDR2 is SASEGT. V was shortened by 3 bases and J by 2 bases, with 7 bases between the two germline ends. This CDR3 is CASSDQGNTEAFF. The CDR3 DNA reads as TGTGCCAGCAGTGATCAGGGTAACACTGAAGCTTTCTTT.

The chain uses TRBV13 and TRBJ2-1, with 11 bases lining up with TRBD2. Unmatched junction bases numbered 15, after V lost 5 bases and J lost 3 bases. Germline V gene sequence: CDR1 PRHDT, CDR2 FYEKMQ (reference sequence). The CDR3 is 19 residues long. The CDR3 sequence: CASSTGTSGGAWRYNEQFF. The CDR3 region has the DNA TGTGCCAGCAGCACCGGCACTAGCGGGGGAGCGTGGCGCTACAATGAGCAGTTCTTC.

The rearrangement joins TRBV2 to TRBJ2-7; a possible D gene is TRBD2 (5 bases). CDR3 size: 15 residues. In germline, CDR1 is SNHLY, CDR2 FYNNEI. V dropped 3 bases and J dropped 2 bases, with 14 bases sitting between them. The CDR3 loop is CASSERARITYEQYF. The DNA of the CDR3 is TGTGCCAGCAGTGAGAGGGCAAGGATCACCTACGAGCAGTACTTC.

V usage is TRBV27 and J usage is TRBJ1-2, with 9 nucleotides matching TRBD1. The CDR3 has 15 amino acids. Losses at the gene ends were 4 bases for V and 4 bases for J; bases not matched to a gene: 7. In germline, CDR1 is MNHEY, CDR2 SMNVEV (reference sequence). CDR3 protein: CASSSPDRGIYGYTF. The DNA for the CDR3 is TGTGCCAGCAGTTCCCCCGACAGGGGGATCTATGGCTACACCTTC.

The chain carries TRBV11-3 and TRBJ1-2; the D gene is possibly TRBD1 (6 bases). CDR3 length: 16 amino acids. The ends were cut back, 6 bases at V and 4 bases at J, with 21 bases in the middle. Germline V gives CDR1 SGHNT, CDR2 YENEEA. CDR3 sequence reads: CASRSATRGRGYGYTF. The CDR3 DNA reads as TGTGCCAGCAGATCAGCCACCAGGGGACGAGGCTATGGCTACACCTTC.

J is TRBJ1-1 and V is TRBV7-8, with a possible D match to TRBD1 (5 bases). V shed 0 bases and J shed 0 bases, with 11 bases lying between them. Germline V lookup: CDR1 SGHVS, CDR2 FQNEAQ. CDR3 size: 16 residues. The CDR3 is CASSLARGDLNTEAFF. The CDR3 nucleotides are TGTGCCAGCAGCTTAGCGCGGGGCGACTTGAACACTGAAGCTTTCTTT.

This clone was found once. This rearrangement joins TRBV5-6 to TRBJ1-1; D possibly corresponds to TRBD1 (5 bases). CDR1 and CDR2 from the germline V gene are SGHDT and YYEEEE. The V gene lost 0 bases and the J gene lost 0 bases, with 9 bases spanning the gap. The CDR3 contains 15 residues. The CDR3 is CASSLGGTLNTEAFF. Here the CDR3 DNA reads TGTGCCAGCAGCTTGGGGGGCACTTTGAACACTGAAGCTTTCTTT.